These 5 T cell receptor beta chains were sequenced from one sample in a study of Ad26.COV2.S vaccination and SARS-CoV-2 variants (dated by TCRdb to the early 2020s). The treatment or condition tag for this specimen amounts to: roughly 19 received Ad26.COV2.S at low or high dose, single or two shots; several received placebo; per-sample allocation not given. Repertoires of vaccine and placebo recipients were sequenced from samples taken on day 63 after the first injection. Libraries were made using the immunoSEQ multiplex PCR assay. Entries here come from immuneACCESS through TCRdb and include only in-frame sequences with V and J called. Some clones fail to appear in such tables; in the studies checked, an unresolved V gene covers under half of the shortfall, and the cause of the remainder is unknown. For this sample there are 200,000 to 250,000 clones; roughly 90% appear just once. The biggest ten clones account for roughly 10% of the sample.

Material: peripheral blood, obtained in a trial of Ad26.COV2.S vaccine versus placebo. The receptors stem from a person aged 18-65 years who received the Ad26.COV2.S COVID-19 vaccine or a placebo.

The chain uses TRBV7-3 and TRBJ2-7; D might be TRBD1 or TRBD2, each matching 5 bases. Germline CDR1 and CDR2: SGHTA and FQGTGA. This CDR3 has 13 amino acids. The germline V and J ends were trimmed by 5 bases and 6 bases, with 14 bases remaining between them. CDR3 sequence reads: CASSLSGGREQYF. The CDR3 nucleotides are TGTGCCAGCAGCCTCTCTGGGGGACGCGAGCAGTACTTC.

CDR3 in DNA: TGTGCCAGCAGCCCCTCAGTCGGAGGTGAAGCTTTCTTT. Its translation: CASSPSVGGEAFF. This rearrangement joins TRBV11-3 to TRBJ1-1; no clear D gene. Germline V gives CDR1 SGHNT, CDR2 YENEEA. The CDR3 extends over 13 amino acids. Trimming cost V 5 bases and J 7 bases, with 14 bases left between them.

This rearrangement joins TRBV29-1 to TRBJ2-7; no definite D call. The germline V and J ends were trimmed by 6 bases and 6 bases, with 15 bases remaining between them. Per germline, CDR1 SQVTM and CDR2 ANQGSEA. The CDR3 is 12 residues long. CDR3 nucleotides: TGCAGCGTCTTGCCCCCGTCTGGCGAGCAGTACTTC. Residues: CSVLPPSGEQYF.

The chain joins TRBV5-6 to TRBJ2-2; no clear D gene. CDR1 and CDR2 (germline): SGHDT, YYEEEE. V was clipped by 0 bases and J by 3 bases, with 6 bases between them. This CDR3 has 14 amino acids. CDR3 DNA: TGTGCCAGCAGCTTGGGCCAGGACACCGGGGAGCTGTTTTTT. It yields the protein CASSLGQDTGELFF.

The chain employs TRBV7-2 and TRBJ1-3, with D perhaps matching TRBD1 (5 bases). The CDR3 extends over 12 amino acids. V dropped 1 base and J dropped 8 bases, with 6 bases sitting between them. Germline assignment: CDR1 SGHTA and CDR2 FQGNSA. The chain's CDR3 is CASSLGDHTIYF. CDR3 DNA sequence: TGTGCCAGCAGCTTAGGGGACCACACCATATATTTT.